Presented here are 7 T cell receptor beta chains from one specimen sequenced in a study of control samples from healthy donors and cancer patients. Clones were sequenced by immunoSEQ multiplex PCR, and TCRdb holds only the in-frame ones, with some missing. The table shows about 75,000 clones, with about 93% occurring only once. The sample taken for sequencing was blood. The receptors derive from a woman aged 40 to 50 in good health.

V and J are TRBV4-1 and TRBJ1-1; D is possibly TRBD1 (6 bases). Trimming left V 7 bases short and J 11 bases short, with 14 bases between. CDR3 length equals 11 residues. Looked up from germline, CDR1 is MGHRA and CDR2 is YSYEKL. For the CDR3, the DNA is TGCGCCAGCATGTCAGGGGATTGGGCTTTCTTT. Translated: CASMSGDWAFF.

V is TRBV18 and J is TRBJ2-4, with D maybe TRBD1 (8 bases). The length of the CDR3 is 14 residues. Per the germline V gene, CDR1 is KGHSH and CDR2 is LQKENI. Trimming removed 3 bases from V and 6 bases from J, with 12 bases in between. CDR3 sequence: CASSPTGEGNIQYF. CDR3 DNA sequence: TGTGCCAGCTCACCGACAGGGGAGGGAAACATTCAGTACTTC.

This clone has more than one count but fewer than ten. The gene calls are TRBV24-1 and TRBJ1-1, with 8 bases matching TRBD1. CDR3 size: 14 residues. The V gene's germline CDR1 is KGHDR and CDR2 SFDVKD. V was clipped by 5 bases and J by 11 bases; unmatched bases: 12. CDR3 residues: CATSAKTGVREAFF. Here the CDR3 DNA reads TGTGCCACCAGTGCCAAGACAGGGGTCAGGGAGGCTTTCTTT.

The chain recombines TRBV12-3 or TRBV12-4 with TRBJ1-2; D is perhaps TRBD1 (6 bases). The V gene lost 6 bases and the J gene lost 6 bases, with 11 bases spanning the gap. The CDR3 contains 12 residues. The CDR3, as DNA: TGTGCCAGCAGATTACAGGGTCATGGCTACACCTTC. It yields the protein CASRLQGHGYTF.

The CDR3 reads CASSYTTGKEQYF. The CDR3 DNA reads as TGTGCCAGCAGTTACACCACAGGGAAGGAGCAGTACTTC. The chain links TRBV6-5 to TRBJ2-7, with a tentative D call TRBD1 (6 bases). The ends were cut back, 2 bases at V and 7 bases at J, with 12 bases in the middle. Germline loops: CDR1 MNHEY, CDR2 SVGAGI. The CDR3 length is 13 residues.

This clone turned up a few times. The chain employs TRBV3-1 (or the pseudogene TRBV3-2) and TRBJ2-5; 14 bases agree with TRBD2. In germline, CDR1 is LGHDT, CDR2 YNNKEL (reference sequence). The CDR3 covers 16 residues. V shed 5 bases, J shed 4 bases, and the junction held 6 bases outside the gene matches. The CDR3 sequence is CASSETSGGAGETQYF. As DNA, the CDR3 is TGTGCCAGCAGCGAGACTAGCGGGGGGGCCGGAGAGACCCAGTACTTC.

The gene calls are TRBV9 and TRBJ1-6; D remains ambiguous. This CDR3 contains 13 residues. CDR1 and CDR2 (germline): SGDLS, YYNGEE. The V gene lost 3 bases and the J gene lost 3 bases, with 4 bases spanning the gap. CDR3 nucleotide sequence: TGTGCCAGCAGCGAGGTCTATAATTCACCCCTCCACTTT. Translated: CASSEVYNSPLHF.